This record looks at one TCR beta chain sequence and its context. It lacks a known antigen. Per-nucleotide qualities are absent, and no much larger clonotype sits a single base away. The data stem from a study of blood T cell repertoires in COVID-19 (dated by TCRdb to 2018 to 2020). Notes on the research overall: Samples covering the acute and convalescent phases of COVID-19 were provided by collaborators in the United States, Italy and Spain. The dataset comprised deeply sampled blood TCRbeta repertoires from subjects exposed to, actively infected with, or recovered from COVID-19. Where available, HLA class I and class II types were obtained from metadata supplied by the sample provider rather than from assay-based typing. Nearly every sample came with metadata listing a de-identified subject ID, COVID-19 status, age in years and sex. The repertoires were released in a freely available public database meant as a resource for research on the immune response to SARS-CoV-2. The prospective study material was composed of cDNA or gDNA derived from T cells, B-cell-depleted T cells, or PBMCs. The samples were drawn from the first 160 participants of the ongoing ImmuneRACE study and from some 1,300 subjects provided by 6 global collaborators. On the study overall, not on this receptor specifically: How much clinical and demographic metadata was included differed by source and by participant, and the metadata was provided uncurated.

CDR1 and CDR2 are read off the germline V gene (reference sequence) as LNHNV and YYDKDF. Trimming removed 3 bases from V and 7 bases from J; the gene matches leave 5 bases unexplained. The CDR3 has 16 amino acids, counting the end cysteine and phenylalanine. The sequence is cut down to CDR3 DNA, 48 bases in frame from base 1. Collaborating institutions collected whole blood in K2EDTA tubes following their own protocols. For TCRbeta analysis, collaborator samples were shipped as frozen whole blood, as isolated PBMCs, or as DNA extracted from either sample type. TCRbeta CDR3 regions were amplified from genomic DNA using the immunoSEQ Assay, a bias-controlled multiplex PCR. From the authors' description of their analysis: The number of nucleated cells in each sample was estimated by amplification of reference gene primers within the assay. To quantify the absolute abundance of each unique TCRbeta CDR3 rearrangement, sequence reads were collapsed and filtered. For each sample, productive Simpson clonality was calculated as the square root of Simpson's diversity index over productive rearrangements. Sourced from immuneACCESS, this table was stored by TCRdb with only in-frame sequences that have V and J called. A share of the clones is absent; for the studies checked, an unresolved V gene accounts for under half, and the remainder has no known explanation. V, J and clone size derive from that table, while D and trimming were established from the DNA sequence. The sample table shows over 400,000 clones, and approximately 85% are seen once. The biggest ten clones account for roughly 3.2% of the sample.

Material: peripheral blood. This receptor was taken from a human donor in a cohort sampled during active COVID-19. The rearranged chain carries TRBV15 and TRBJ2-1; TRBD2 fits 14 bases in the junction. Here the CDR3 is given as CATSRQGLAGENEQFF. The DNA reads as follows: TGTGCCACCAGCAGGCAGGGACTAGCGGGAGAAAATGAGCAGTTCTTC.